A selection of T cell receptor beta chains follows, all from one sample in a study of HIV-infected children after antiretroviral therapy interruption. TCRdb fed the 3' RACE reads into MiXCR, producing one record per CDR3 protein. The sample carries about 83,000 distinct CDR3 sequences, 6.9% recorded once. Here the sequenced sample was CD45RA+ CD4+ T cells from PBMCs, pooled from several time points, taken from a donor given antiretroviral therapy, either interrupted or continuous. The receptor source for this set is a pool of human donors with HIV. The CDR3 runs from the conserved cysteine through the conserved F or W. Fields, in order: V gene, J gene, clone size, D gene, CDR3 protein, CDR3 DNA. The D gene is left open where the match is weak. Size values are once, few and many counts, or a class for expanded clones, and some rows have none.

TRBV5-1	TRBJ1-6	many	-	CASSSGDTNSPLHF	TGCGCCAGCAGCTCCGGGGATACCAATTCACCCCTCCACTTT
TRBV18	TRBJ2-7	-	-	CASSPSVDTLYEQYF	TGTGCCAGCTCACCTTCTGTAGACACCCTCTACGAGCAGTACTTC
TRBV7-9	TRBJ1-2	many	TRBD1	CASSPMTGVYGYTF	TGTGCCAGCAGTCCTATGACAGGGGTCTATGGCTACACCTTC
TRBV14	TRBJ2-3	many	TRBD2	CASSPRGLRGDTDTQYF	TGTGCCAGCAGCCCCCGGGGATTGCGGGGGGACACAGATACGCAGTATTTT
TRBV4-1	TRBJ2-6	many	-	CASSPPGPSTSGANVLTF	TGCGCCAGCAGCCCGCCCGGGCCATCTACCTCTGGGGCCAACGTCCTGACTTTC
TRBV7-7	TRBJ1-1	many	-	CASSFGGRRAEAFF	TGTGCCAGCAGCTTCGGGGGGCGAAGGGCTGAAGCTTTCTTT
TRBV18	TRBJ1-2	-	-	CASSQGVYGYTF	TGTGCCAGCTCACAGGGCGTCTATGGCTACACCTTC
TRBV19	TRBJ2-2	many	-	CASSTAANTGELFF	TGTGCCAGTAGTACAGCGGCGAACACCGGGGAGCTGTTTTTT
TRBV25-1	TRBJ1-2	many	-	CASRPDRISYGYTF	TGTGCCAGCAGACCGGACAGAATATCTTATGGCTACACCTTC
TRBV5-1	TRBJ1-1	many	-	CASSLGRALGPDEAFF	TGCGCCAGCAGCTTGGGAAGGGCCCTCGGGCCCGATGAAGCTTTCTTT
TRBV6-5	TRBJ1-6	many	-	CASTVTLNSPLHF	TGTGCCAGCACGGTGACGTTGAATTCACCCCTCCACTTT
TRBV20-1	TRBJ2-1	many	-	CSAVGPYNEQFF	TGCAGTGCTGTGGGACCGTACAATGAGCAGTTCTTC
TRBV2	TRBJ1-2	many	-	CASRVLTNYGYTF	TGTGCCAGCCGGGTACTTACCAACTATGGCTACACCTTC
TRBV19	TRBJ1-1	-	TRBD1	CASNPGQGTNTEAFF	TGTGCCAGTAACCCGGGACAGGGAACGAACACTGAAGCTTTCTTT
TRBV5-1	TRBJ2-4	many	-	CASSPNGGVVAKNIQYF	TGCGCCAGCAGCCCAAATGGAGGGGTCGTAGCCAAAAACATTCAGTACTTC
TRBV5-1	TRBJ2-1	many	-	CASSLGSPGTHNEQFF	TGCGCCAGCAGCTTGGGGAGCCCGGGGACCCACAATGAGCAGTTCTTC
TRBV12-3/TRBV12-4	TRBJ2-7	many	-	CASIRGGTYEQYF	TGTGCCAGCATCAGGGGAGGAACCTACGAGCAGTACTTC
TRBV5-1	TRBJ2-1	many	-	CASSLDPGSYNEQFF	TGCGCCAGCAGCTTGGATCCGGGATCGTACAATGAGCAGTTCTTC
TRBV5-4	TRBJ2-7	many	-	CASSLGLPGVNEQYF	TGTGCCAGCAGCTTAGGGCTCCCAGGGGTAAACGAGCAGTACTTC
TRBV2	TRBJ2-1	-	-	CASSVTGVRTSRYNEQFF	TGTGCCAGCAGTGTGACAGGGGTTAGGACTAGCCGCTACAATGAGCAGTTCTTC
TRBV1	TRBJ1-1	-	-	CTSSRRQGKGTEAFF	TGCACCAGCAGCCGGCGACAGGGGAAGGGCACTGAAGCTTTCTTT
TRBV12-5	TRBJ1-5	many	-	CASGLVDQPQHF	TGTGCTAGTGGTTTAGTCGATCAGCCCCAGCATTTT
TRBV12-3/TRBV12-4	TRBJ2-2	many	-	CASSTPNTGELFF	TGTGCCAGCAGTACACCCAACACCGGGGAGCTGTTTTTT
TRBV20-1	TRBJ1-2	many	TRBD1	CSATGDRGLHYGYTF	TGCAGTGCTACAGGGGACAGGGGGCTCCACTATGGCTACACCTTC
TRBV4-1	TRBJ1-2	few	-	CASSQNPRTANYGYTF	TGCGCCAGCAGCCAAAACCCCCGGACAGCTAACTATGGCTACACCTTC
TRBV6-6	TRBJ1-1	many	-	CASSNIVDTEAFF	TGTGCCAGCAGTAATATCGTGGACACTGAAGCTTTCTTT
TRBV5-1	TRBJ2-6	medium-sized	TRBD2	CASSSSPAGGPFIGANVLTF	TGCGCCAGCAGCTCATCCCCAGCGGGAGGGCCTTTTATCGGGGCCAACGTCCTGACTTTC
TRBV5-1	TRBJ2-4	many	TRBD1	CASSLRGTEKNIQYF	TGCGCCAGCAGCTTAAGAGGGACAGAGAAAAACATTCAGTACTTC
TRBV18	TRBJ1-5	-	-	CASSIAGVRQPQHF	TGTGCCAGTAGTATTGCAGGGGTTCGTCAGCCCCAGCATTTT
TRBV2	TRBJ1-6	many	-	CAGRARSPLHF	TGTGCCGGTAGGGCGCGTTCACCCCTCCACTTT
TRBV2	TRBJ2-7	few	TRBD1	CASSVDRGGEQYF	TGTGCCAGCAGTGTCGACAGGGGAGGAGAGCAGTACTTC
TRBV7-2	TRBJ2-1	once	-	CASSFRQSNEQFF	TGTGCCAGCAGCTTCCGACAGTCCAATGAGCAGTTCTTC
TRBV5-4	TRBJ2-3	-	-	CASSLALGGPQLDTQYF	TGTGCCAGCAGCTTGGCCCTGGGTGGGCCGCAGTTAGATACGCAGTATTTT
TRBV15	TRBJ2-5	many	-	CATSGDRRQETQYF	TGTGCCACCAGCGGCGACAGGCGCCAAGAGACCCAGTACTTC
TRBV5-1	TRBJ1-1	many	-	CASSGNYEAFF	TGCGCCAGCAGCGGCAATTATGAAGCTTTCTTT
TRBV27	TRBJ1-2	many	-	CASSLSSQGKSGYTF	TGTGCCAGCAGTTTATCGAGCCAGGGGAAGAGTGGCTACACCTTC
TRBV29-1	TRBJ1-2	many	-	CSGGDNYGYTF	TGCAGCGGGGGGGATAACTATGGCTACACCTTC
TRBV20-1	TRBJ2-3	many	-	CSGRQITDTQYF	TGCAGTGGACGACAGATCACAGATACGCAGTATTTT
TRBV27	TRBJ2-1	many	-	CASSLRQEPAFSYNEQFF	TGTGCCAGCAGTCTTAGACAGGAGCCCGCCTTCTCCTACAATGAGCAGTTCTTC
TRBV12-2	TRBJ2-7	few	-	CASRPPPSGDSYEQYF	TGTGCAAGTCGCCCCCCCCCCAGCGGAGACTCCTACGAGCAGTACTTC
TRBV7-9	TRBJ1-6	few	-	CASSPDGRDSPLHF	TGTGCCAGCAGCCCGGACGGCAGGGATTCACCCCTCCACTTT
TRBV5-1	TRBJ2-4	many	-	CASSLDIAKNIQYF	TGCGCCAGCAGCTTGGACATAGCCAAAAACATTCAGTACTTC
TRBV18	TRBJ2-1	-	-	CASSPGGRSYNEQFF	TGTGCCAGCTCGCCCGGGGGGCGCTCCTACAATGAGCAGTTCTTC
TRBV23-1	TRBJ1-6	few	-	CASSQPSDVDSYNSPLHF	TGCGCCAGCAGTCAGCCCAGTGATGTCGACTCCTATAATTCACCCCTCCACTTT
TRBV15	TRBJ1-2	many	TRBD1	CATSRDPGQGAPGYTF	TGTGCCACCAGCAGAGATCCAGGACAGGGGGCGCCGGGCTACACCTTC
TRBV12-3/TRBV12-4	TRBJ2-7	many	-	CASSLRGVPPYEQYF	TGTGCCAGCAGTTTGAGGGGGGTGCCGCCCTACGAGCAGTACTTC
TRBV20-1	TRBJ2-7	many	TRBD1	CSALGQGDEQYF	TGCAGTGCCCTCGGACAGGGGGACGAGCAGTACTTC
TRBV19	TRBJ2-4	many	-	CASRNRGLGSWDIQYF	TGTGCCTCCCGGAACCGGGGCCTAGGGTCGTGGGACATTCAGTACTTC
TRBV5-8	TRBJ2-3	many	-	CASRLSATDTQYF	TGTGCCAGCAGGTTAAGTGCGACAGATACGCAGTATTTT